The clone carrying this T cell receptor (beta chain) showed up many times. As yet, its antigen is unknown. The source of the sample is a study of regulatory T cells in long-lasting Graves disease. Study-wide results and caveats: Peripheral blood alone, not thyroid tissue, underwent study.

Arm-PCR of CDR3 regions and iRepertoire HTBI primers were the basis on which TCR beta libraries were built. TCRdb recomputed calls from the multiplex PCR reads with MiXCR, one row per CDR3 protein. This repertoire shows roughly 500,000 distinct CDR3 sequences, about 14% found once; its top ten account for approximately 17%. Germline CDR1 reads SGHAT; CDR2 reads FQNNGV. Trimming took 5 bases from V and 2 from J; bases not matched to a gene: 15. The CDR3 is made up of 19 amino acids. Time point described: newly diagnosed GD, antithyroid drugs for less than 3 months. After RNA was extracted from PBMCs, the TCR library was made from it. These same records also appear under a second study, on T cells in Graves' hyperthyroidism and ophthalmopathy.

The origin of this receptor is a woman aged 50 to 60 with Graves disease. The V gene is TRBV11-2, the J gene TRBJ2-5; 12 positions agree with TRBD2. The material sequenced was peripheral blood mononuclear cells (PBMCs), taken at new diagnosis, from a patient treated with antithyroid drugs. The CDR3: CASSQTVLGLAGKQETQYF. CDR3 DNA sequence: TGTGCCAGCAGCCAAACGGTCCTCGGACTAGCGGGGAAACAAGAGACCCAGTACTTC.